The 25 T cell receptor beta chains given below trace back to one sample, sequenced in a study of T-cell memory formation after mild COVID-19. TCRdb ran MiXCR on the 5' RACE reads and lists one entry per CDR3 protein. The sample holds roughly 400,000 distinct CDR3 sequences, over 15% seen once. The sequenced sample consisted of PBMCs or a T cell subset sorted from them (not recorded which). All receptors derive from a man aged 18 to 29 who had mild COVID-19 (a few samples of this study predate the infection). Cell type and time point are not known.

Worth noting for this clonotype: At one boundary the junction diverges from the germline segment, which might be a read error. CDR3 residues: CASSQGDRPETQYF. CDR3 nucleotide sequence: TGTGCAAGCAGCCAAGGGGACCGACCGGAGACCCAGTACTTC. The rearrangement links TRBV13 to TRBJ2-5; D may match TRBD1 or TRBD2 (5 bases each). CDR3 length equals 14 residues. CDR1 is PRHDT and CDR2 is FYEKMQ in the germline V gene (reference sequence).

This chain connects TRBV12-3 or TRBV12-4 to TRBJ1-6; no clear D. V was shortened by 4 bases and J by 12 bases, with 10 bases between the two germline ends. This CDR3 contains 12 residues. The CDR3 loop reads CASSSLVGPLHF. The CDR3 bases are TGTGCCAGCAGTTCCCTGGTGGGACCCCTCCACTTT.

J is TRBJ1-5 and V is TRBV28; D unresolved. The CDR3 extends over 14 amino acids. CDR1 MDHEN and CDR2 SYDVKM come from the germline V gene. V dropped 3 bases and J dropped 5 bases, with 11 bases sitting between them. CDR3 in amino acids: CASSFWRSDQPQHF. The CDR3 coding sequence is TGTGCCAGCAGTTTTTGGCGGTCGGATCAGCCCCAGCATTTT. The complete variable domain, with remaining parts taken from reference TRBV28 and TRBJ1-5, reads DVKVTQSSRYLVKRTGEKVFLECVQDMDHENMFWYRQDPGLGLRLIYFSYDVKMKEKGDIPEGYSVSREKKERFSLILESASTNQTSMYLCASSFWRSDQPQHFGDGTRLSIL.

This clonotype has a single count. The chain is built from TRBV5-1 and TRBJ2-7; D tentatively fits TRBD1 or TRBD2 (5 bases each). CDR3 length equals 15 residues. Germline CDR1 is SGHRS and CDR2 is YFSETQ. In DNA, the CDR3 is TGCGCCAGAAGCTTAGACGGGACCCCCACCTACGAGCAGTACGTC. It specifies CARSLDGTPTYEQYV.

The table lists this clonotype with a few counts. The V gene is TRBV7-9, the J gene TRBJ1-2; a weak D match, TRBD1 (5 bases). There are 17 residues in the CDR3. Trimming cost V 0 bases and J 6 bases, with 20 bases left between them. Germline CDR1 SEHNR, CDR2 FQNEAQ (reference sequence). The CDR3: CASSLALGDLGWHGYTF. The CDR3 DNA follows: TGTGCCAGCAGCTTAGCCCTTGGGGACCTCGGTTGGCATGGCTACACCTTC.

This clonotype was observed many times. The rearrangement joins TRBV28 to TRBJ1-5, with D maybe TRBD1 (5 bases). From germline, CDR1 is MDHEN and CDR2 SYDVKM. V shed 7 bases and J shed 6 bases, with 10 bases lying between them. CDR3 length: 12 residues. The CDR3 sequence is CASTHGGQPQHF. Here the CDR3 DNA reads TGTGCCAGCACCCACGGGGGTCAGCCCCAGCATTTT.

This clonotype was counted only a few times. The chain links TRBV3-1 to TRBJ1-2; tentatively, D is TRBD1 (6 bases). Germline CDR1 reads LGHDT; CDR2 reads YNNKEL (reference sequence). This CDR3 contains 14 residues. V was shortened by 0 bases and J by 3 bases, with 8 bases between the two germline ends. The CDR3: CASSQDTGHYGYTF. CDR3 nucleotide sequence: TGTGCCAGCAGCCAAGACACAGGGCACTATGGCTACACCTTC.

V is TRBV4-3 and J is TRBJ1-1; 8 nucleotides align to TRBD1. In germline, CDR1 is LGHNA, CDR2 YSLEER. Unmatched junction bases numbered 19, after V lost 0 bases and J lost 1 base. This CDR3 is built from 21 residues. The CDR3 DNA reads as TGCGCCAGCAGCCAAGATCGGGGAGGGGGCCAGGGGGCACTGAGGAACACTGAAGCTTTCTTT. Protein sequence: CASSQDRGGGQGALRNTEAFF.

This chain links TRBV7-2 with TRBJ1-2; no definite D call. Germline assignment: CDR1 SGHTA and CDR2 FQGNSA. The length of the CDR3 is 14 residues. V was clipped by 1 base and J by 7 bases, with 13 bases between them. CDR3 amino acids: CASSLVPGVSGYTF. DNA for the CDR3: TGTGCCAGCAGCTTAGTACCCGGGGTCTCTGGCTACACCTTC.

This clonotype occurred a few times. This sequence joins TRBV18 and TRBJ2-5; the D is unclear. V lost 3 bases, J lost 1 base, and 9 bases lay in between. CDR1 is KGHSH and CDR2 is LQKENI in the germline V gene. The CDR3 loop spans 14 amino acids. The CDR3 reads CASSPPGPQETQYF. CDR3 DNA sequence: TGTGCCAGCTCACCTCCGGGTCCCCAAGAGACCCAGTACTTC.

This clonotype was picked up a small number of times. The chain combines TRBV5-1 with TRBJ2-2; D is unresolved. The CDR3 sequence is 12 residues long. The germline V gene has CDR1 SGHRS and CDR2 YFSETQ. Trimming left V 0 bases short and J 14 bases short, with 11 bases between. The CDR3 region has the DNA TGCGCCAGCAGCTTGGGACCGGGCCCCCTGTTTTTT. It encodes CASSLGPGPLFF.

This clonotype was picked up a small number of times. The rearrangement links TRBV7-9 to TRBJ1-4, with D unresolved. The CDR3 has 15 amino acids. Trimming took off 5 bases at V and 4 bases at J, with 14 bases between the two ends. The germline V gene encodes CDR1 SEHNR and CDR2 FQNEAQ (reference sequence). The CDR3 reads CASSPPSPGNEKLFF. CDR3 DNA: TGTGCCAGCAGCCCCCCCAGTCCGGGTAATGAAAAACTGTTTTTT.

The chain couples TRBV24-1 to TRBJ2-5; D gene unclear. This CDR3 has 14 residues. The V gene lost 1 base and the J gene lost 1 base, with 6 bases spanning the gap. Germline CDR1 and CDR2: KGHDR and SFDVKD. CDR3 DNA sequence: TGTGCCACCAGTGATTTCACAGCCCAAGAGACCCAGTACTTC. This codes for CATSDFTAQETQYF.

This clonotype occurred many times. The chain links TRBV5-6 to TRBJ2-7; D possibly corresponds to TRBD1 (5 bases). There are 13 residues in the CDR3. Germline loops: CDR1 SGHDT, CDR2 YYEEEE. Trimming took 2 bases from V and 0 from J, leaving 6 bases between them. The CDR3 coding sequence is TGTGCCAGCAGCTTTCAGGGCTCCTACGAGCAGTACTTC. This sequence encodes CASSFQGSYEQYF.

This clonotype appeared a single time. This sequence joins TRBV6-6 and TRBJ2-1; D is unclear. The CDR3 extends over 13 amino acids. Trimming pared 2 bases from V and 4 bases from J, leaving 6 bases between. Germline loops: CDR1 MNHNY, CDR2 SVGAGI (reference sequence). As DNA, the CDR3 is TGTGCCAGCAGTTACGGGCCTTACAATGAGCAGTTCTTC. Protein sequence: CASSYGPYNEQFF.

The J gene is TRBJ2-7, the V gene TRBV11-2; no reliable D call. Between the trimmed V and J ends, which lost 4 bases and 5 bases, there was a span of 9 bases. The CDR3 length is 12 residues. Germline V gives CDR1 SGHAT, CDR2 FQNNGV. CDR3 region: CASSSTSHEQYF. Here the CDR3 DNA reads TGTGCCAGCAGCTCCACGTCCCACGAGCAGTACTTC.

V and J are TRBV6-5 and TRBJ2-5; 10 bases are shared with TRBD2. The CDR3 has 13 residues. Germline V gene sequence: CDR1 MNHEY, CDR2 SVGAGI. J gave up 6 bases and V 3 bases, and 1 base lay outside the gene matches. The CDR3 spells CASSYSGGQTQYF. The DNA of the CDR3 is TGTGCCAGCAGTTATAGCGGGGGGCAGACCCAGTACTTC.

This clonotype occurred many times. For the CDR3, the DNA is TGCAGTGCCCAATCGGGCAGTTCAACGGACATTCAGTACTTC. Protein product: CSAQSGSSTDIQYF. The V gene is TRBV20-1, the J gene TRBJ2-4, with D uncertain. The germline CDR1 and CDR2 sequences are DFQATT and SNEGSKA (reference sequence). The CDR3 runs to 14 residues. Trimming took off 6 bases at V and 8 bases at J, with 20 bases between the two ends.

This clonotype came up a few times. This chain uses TRBV6-5 with TRBJ2-3, with TRBD2 matching over 8 bases. The CDR3 totals 16 residues. CDR1 and CDR2 (germline): MNHEY, SVGAGI. Trimming removed 2 bases from V and 2 bases from J; junction bases left unmatched: 6. CDR3 amino acids: CASSYKAGASTDTQYF. DNA of the CDR3: TGTGCCAGCAGTTACAAAGCGGGGGCCTCCACAGATACGCAGTATTTT.

The table lists this clonotype with a few counts. J is TRBJ2-7 and V is TRBV7-8; TRBD1 matches 9 bases. Germline V lookup: CDR1 SGHVS, CDR2 FQNEAQ. CDR3 length: 18 residues. With 2 bases clipped from V and 0 bases from J, the junction kept 11 bases outside the gene matches. CDR3 sequence: CASSLKPPRTGDSYEQYF. CDR3 coding DNA: TGTGCCAGCAGCTTAAAACCCCCGAGGACAGGGGACTCCTACGAGCAGTACTTC.

The sample holds many counts of this clonotype. V gene TRBV5-1 combines with J gene TRBJ2-7, with a tentative D call TRBD1 (6 bases). CDR3 length: 17 amino acids. The V gene lost 4 bases and the J gene lost 3 bases, with 23 bases spanning the gap. CDR1 and CDR2 (germline): SGHRS, YFSETQ. The CDR3 here is CASSPGVSPVAYYEQYF. The DNA of the CDR3 is TGCGCCAGCAGCCCAGGGGTCTCCCCGGTGGCCTACTACGAGCAGTACTTC.

This clonotype was recorded only once. The rearrangement joins TRBV7-2 to TRBJ1-5; D is ambiguous. The germline CDR1 and CDR2 sequences are SGHTA and FQGNSA. Trimming cost V 2 bases and J 11 bases, with 22 bases left between them. The CDR3 contains 16 residues. The CDR3 coding sequence is TGTGCCAGCAGCTTAAGCCTAAGGGAGAGTTTTGGGGCCCAGCATTTT. It encodes CASSLSLRESFGAQHF.

The gene calls are TRBV9 and TRBJ1-1, with no clear D. V was shortened by 4 bases and J by 1 base, with 14 bases between the two germline ends. Germline V gene sequence: CDR1 SGDLS, CDR2 YYNGEE. This CDR3 has 15 amino acids. CDR3 region: CASSPRGLGNTEAFF. Here the CDR3 DNA reads TGTGCCAGCAGCCCCCGGGGTTTGGGGAACACTGAAGCTTTCTTT.

The chain recombines TRBV7-2 with TRBJ2-2, with TRBD1 as a possible D gene (5 bases). From germline, CDR1 is SGHTA and CDR2 FQGNSA. This CDR3 spans 16 amino acids. V was clipped by 5 bases and J by 5 bases, with 18 bases between them. The CDR3 DNA sequence: TGTGCCAGCAGCGGCCTAAAAGGGGCGAGAACCGGGGAGCTGTTTTTT. Residues: CASSGLKGARTGELFF. Using reference TRBV7-2 and TRBJ2-2 for the parts outside the CDR3, the full variable domain is GAGVSQSPSNKVTEKGKDVELRCDPISGHTALYWYRQSLGQGLEFLIYFQGNSAPDKSGLPSDRFSAERTGGSVSTLTIQRTQQEDSAVYLCASSGLKGARTGELFFGEGSRLTVL.

The rearrangement links TRBV7-9 to TRBJ1-5; 11 nucleotides align to TRBD1. J lost 5 bases, V lost 6 bases, and 0 bases had no gene match. There are 13 residues in the CDR3. CDR1 is SEHNR and CDR2 is FQNEAQ in the germline V gene (reference sequence). CDR3 loop: CASRGQGDQPQHF. CDR3 sequence (DNA): TGTGCCAGCAGGGGACAGGGGGATCAGCCCCAGCATTTT.